Below, one TCR beta chain is given with its context. This entry is derived from a study of blood T cell repertoires in COVID-19. Background on the study: Acute and convalescent COVID-19 specimens originated in the United States, Italy and Spain. From T cells, B-cell-depleted T cells, or PBMCs came the material, which was cDNA or gDNA.

The V and J ends lost 8 bases and 2 bases respectively, with 14 bases between them. The CDR3 loop spans 14 amino acids. CDR1 is WSHSY, CDR2 SAAADI, per germline. The protocol was immunoSEQ multiplex PCR, while the TCRdb copy is restricted to in-frame clones and leaves out a portion. The repertoire holds more than 200,000 clones, with around 80% as singletons. Assignment of participants to cohorts was predicated upon participant-reported clinical history. Sequencing was carried out using PBMCs or T cells enriched from blood (not recorded which). The V and J genes are TRBV10-2 and TRBJ2-3, with no clear D. The receptor's source is a man aged 30-40 years with acute COVID-19. CDR3 DNA sequence: TGCGCCAGCTTCCCCTCAGACTCCACAGATACGCAGTATTTT. Translated: CASFPSDSTDTQYF.